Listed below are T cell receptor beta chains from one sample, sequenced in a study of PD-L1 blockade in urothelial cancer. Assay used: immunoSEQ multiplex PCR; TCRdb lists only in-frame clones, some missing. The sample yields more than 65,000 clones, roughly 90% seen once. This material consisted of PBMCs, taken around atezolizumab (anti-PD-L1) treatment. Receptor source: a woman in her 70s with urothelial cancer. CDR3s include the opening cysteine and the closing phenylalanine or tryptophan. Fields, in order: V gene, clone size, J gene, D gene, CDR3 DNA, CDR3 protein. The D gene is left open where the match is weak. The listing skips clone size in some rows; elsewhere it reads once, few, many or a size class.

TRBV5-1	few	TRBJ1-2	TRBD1	TGCGCCAGCAGCGCAACGACAGGGGTAGCCTATGGCTACACCTTC	CASSATTGVAYGYTF
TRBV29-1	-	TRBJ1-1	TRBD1	TGCAGCTCCAAAGGGGGACAGGGGGCCCCTGAAGCTTTCTTT	CSSKGGQGAPEAFF
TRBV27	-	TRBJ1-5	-	TGTGCCAGGAGCAGGGAAAGCAATCAGCCCCAGCATTTT	CARSRESNQPQHF
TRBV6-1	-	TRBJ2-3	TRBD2	TGTGCCAGCAGTGATTGGCTAGCGGGACTCACAGATACGCAGTATTTT	CASSDWLAGLTDTQYF
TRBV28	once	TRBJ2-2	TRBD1	TGTGCCAGCCGAAGACAGGGGGCAGGCACCGGGGAGCTGTTTTTT	CASRRQGAGTGELFF
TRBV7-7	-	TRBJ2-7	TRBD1	TGTGCCAGCAGCCCGGGGACAGGGCTGTACGAGCAGTACTTC	CASSPGTGLYEQYF
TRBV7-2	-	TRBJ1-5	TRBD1	TGTGCCAGCAGCCCGGACAGGGTCGTTCAGCCCCAGCATTTT	CASSPDRVVQPQHF
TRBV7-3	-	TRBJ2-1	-	TGTGCCAGCAGCTTAGGGAACAGGCCGTACAATGAGCAGTTCTTC	CASSLGNRPYNEQFF
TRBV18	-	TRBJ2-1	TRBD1	TGTGCCAGCTCAGGCATAGGACAGGGGGAGGATGAGCAGTTCTTC	CASSGIGQGEDEQFF
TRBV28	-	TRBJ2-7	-	TGTGCCAGCAGTTTAACGGGTCGGGTCATATCCTACGAGCAGTACTTC	CASSLTGRVISYEQYF
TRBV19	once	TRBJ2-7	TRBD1	TGTGCCAGTAGTATAGGAGGGACAGGGAGGGACGAGCAGTACTTC	CASSIGGTGRDEQYF
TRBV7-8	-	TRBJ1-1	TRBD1	TGTGCCAGCAGCTTACAGGGGGACACTGAAGCTTTCTTT	CASSLQGDTEAFF
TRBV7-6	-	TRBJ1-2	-	TGTGCCAGCAGCTTAGAGGCAGGGGCCCTCTATGGCTACACCTTC	CASSLEAGALYGYTF
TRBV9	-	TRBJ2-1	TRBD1	TGTGCCAGCAGCGTAGAAGACAGGGGTGAGCAGTTCTTC	CASSVEDRGEQFF
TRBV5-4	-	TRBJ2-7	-	TGTGCCAGCAGCCGGACGGAGGTAAGGGAGCAGTACTTC	CASSRTEVREQYF
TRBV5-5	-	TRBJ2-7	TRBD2	TGTGCCAGCAGCTTGGCCCGGGGGGTCGGTTACGAGCAGTACTTC	CASSLARGVGYEQYF
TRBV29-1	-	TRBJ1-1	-	TGCAGCGTTGAAACGCCAGGGCCTAACACTGAAGCTTTCTTT	CSVETPGPNTEAFF
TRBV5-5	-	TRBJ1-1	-	TGTGCCAGCAGCTTGGTTAGTCCTAACACTGAAGCTTTCTTT	CASSLVSPNTEAFF
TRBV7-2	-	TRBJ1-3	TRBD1	TGTGCCAGCAGCTTAGGGGGGACAGGGTCTCTTGGAAACACCATATATTTT	CASSLGGTGSLGNTIYF
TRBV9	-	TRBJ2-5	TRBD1	TGTGCCAGCAGCGTAAGCCGGGACAGGGTTTTGGAGACCCAGTACTTC	CASSVSRDRVLETQYF
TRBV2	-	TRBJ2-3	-	TGTGCCAGCAGGGACTTCACTAGCACAGATACGCAGTATTTT	CASRDFTSTDTQYF
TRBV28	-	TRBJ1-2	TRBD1	TGTGCCAGCAGTTTAGAGGGGGCGCTTGATGGCTACACCTTC	CASSLEGALDGYTF
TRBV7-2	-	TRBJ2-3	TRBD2	TGTGCCAGCAGCTTGACGGGGGGAACAGATACGCAGTATTTT	CASSLTGGTDTQYF
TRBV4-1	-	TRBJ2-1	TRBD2	TGCGCCAGCAGCCCCCGGACTAGCGGGAGCTCCTACAATGAGCAGTTCTTC	CASSPRTSGSSYNEQFF
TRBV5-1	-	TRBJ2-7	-	TGCGCCAGCAGCTTACAGGGTGCCGAGCAGTACTTC	CASSLQGAEQYF
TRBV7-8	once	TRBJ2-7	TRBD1	TGTGCCAGCAGCTCCGACAGGGAAAAGCAGTACTTC	CASSSDREKQYF
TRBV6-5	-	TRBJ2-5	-	TGTGCCAGCAGTTACGGTCCGGGATCCCAAGAGACCCAGTACTTC	CASSYGPGSQETQYF
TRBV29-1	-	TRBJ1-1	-	TGCAGCGTTGAAGCTTCGGGGGGGCGAGCTTTCTTT	CSVEASGGRAFF